This is a list of T cell receptor beta chains from one sample in a study of blood T cell repertoires in COVID-19. Sequencing used immunoSEQ multiplex PCR; TCRdb keeps in-frame clones, though not all of them. Here the sample spans some 270,000 clones, around nine tenths being singletons. Sequenced: PBMCs or T cells enriched from blood (not recorded which). These receptors all stem from a woman aged 40 to 55 who had been exposed to COVID-19. CDR3s include the opening cysteine and the closing phenylalanine or tryptophan. D genes are given only for firm matches. Only part of the rows carry a size: once, few, many, or a class if the clone is expanded.

TRBV28	-	-	TRBJ1-2	TGTGCCAGCAGGATACCATCCGACAATGGCTACACCTTC	CASRIPSDNGYTF
TRBV24-1	-	once	TRBJ2-5	TGTGCCACCAGTGATAGGCGGAACCAAGAGACCCAGTACTTC	CATSDRRNQETQYF
TRBV2	-	few	TRBJ1-6	TGTGCCAGCACGCCACGACAACAACTTTCACCCCTCCACTTT	CASTPRQQLSPLHF
TRBV5-1	-	-	TRBJ1-5	TGCGCCAGCAGCTTGGCCCCGGGCAATCAGCCCCAGCATTTT	CASSLAPGNQPQHF
TRBV7-6	TRBD1	-	TRBJ1-6	TGTGCCAGCAGCAGGACAGGGCCTAATTCACCCCTCCACTTT	CASSRTGPNSPLHF
TRBV28	-	-	TRBJ2-7	TGTGCCAGCAGAGAGGGCCTCGGAAGCTACGAGCAGTACTTC	CASREGLGSYEQYF
TRBV25-1	TRBD1	few	TRBJ2-1	TGTGCCAGCACAACCTCCGAGGGGACAGGTATCGATGAGCAGTTCTTC	CASTTSEGTGIDEQFF
TRBV9	-	-	TRBJ2-5	TGTGCCAGCAGCGCGAGAGGTGCTTGGCGGGGAGACCCGGAGACCCAGTACTTC	CASSARGAWRGDPETQYF
TRBV2	TRBD2	-	TRBJ2-5	TGTGCCAGCAGTGATGAGCGGGGGGGACAAGAGACCCAGTACTTC	CASSDERGGQETQYF
TRBV4-3	-	-	TRBJ2-3	TGCGCCAGCAGCCAAGGGTCGGCGGGTCGGAGCACAGATACGCAGTATTTT	CASSQGSAGRSTDTQYF
TRBV6-5	-	-	TRBJ1-2	TGTGCCAGCAGTTACCGACAGGCTGCTAACTATGGCTACACCTTC	CASSYRQAANYGYTF
TRBV4-3	-	-	TRBJ1-5	TGCGCCAGCAGCCAAGAGTTCCCGAGTACCCCCCAGCATTTT	CASSQEFPSTPQHF
TRBV7-3	TRBD2	-	TRBJ2-2	TGTGCCAGCAGTCAGCAACCGAGCGGGGCAGGGAACACCGGGGAGCTGTTTTTT	CASSQQPSGAGNTGELFF
TRBV29-1	TRBD1	-	TRBJ2-7	TGCAGCGTCAGGACAGGGAGCAGCTACGAGCAGTACTTC	CSVRTGSSYEQYF
TRBV3-1/TRBV3-2	TRBD2	-	TRBJ2-3	TGTGCCAGCAGCCACGGACTAGCCGGGGGGGATACGCAGTATTTT	CASSHGLAGGDTQYF
TRBV7-3	TRBD1	-	TRBJ2-2	TGTGCCAGCAGCTTATACGCGGCCAGGGGGACCGGGGAGCTGTTTTTT	CASSLYAARGTGELFF
TRBV3-1/TRBV3-2	-	-	TRBJ1-1	TGTGCCAGCAGCCATCTTACTGAAGCTTTCTTT	CASSHLTEAFF
TRBV10-3	-	-	TRBJ1-3	TGTGCCATTACCCCCCAGATTTACCGGGACACAATATCTGGAAACACCATATATTTT	CAITPQIYRDTISGNTIYF
TRBV6-5	TRBD1	-	TRBJ2-7	TGTGCCAGCAGTTACGGGACAGGGGGTAACGAGCAGTACTTC	CASSYGTGGNEQYF
TRBV27	-	-	TRBJ1-6	TGTGCCAGCAGTTCACAGGGCTATAATTCACCCCTCCACTTT	CASSSQGYNSPLHF
TRBV7-9	-	few	TRBJ1-1	TGTGCCAGCAGCTTAGTCCCCTCGGGGGGGGGCCCTGAAGCTTTCTTT	CASSLVPSGGGPEAFF
TRBV5-1	-	once	TRBJ1-4	TGTGCCAGCCGGCGGAGGGAGGGGGCAACTAATGAAAAACTGTTTTTT	CASRRREGATNEKLFF
TRBV11-2	-	once	TRBJ1-1	TGTGCCAGCAGCTTAGGAGGGAAGAGAGCTTTCTTT	CASSLGGKRAFF
TRBV7-2	TRBD2	once	TRBJ2-6	TGTGCCAGCAGCTTCCCCCGTCCTAGCGGGGGGGTTGGGGCCAACGTCCTGACTTTC	CASSFPRPSGGVGANVLTF
TRBV7-2	-	-	TRBJ1-1	TGTGCCAGCAGATACTCGATTGTGAACACTGAAGCTTTCTTT	CASRYSIVNTEAFF
TRBV10-3	-	-	TRBJ1-5	TGTGCCATCAGTGAGTCGTCCGACAGTCTCAATCAGCCCCAGCATTTT	CAISESSDSLNQPQHF
TRBV29-1	-	-	TRBJ2-3	TGCAGCGTTGAGGTCGGCGGGAAAACAGATACGCAGTATTTT	CSVEVGGKTDTQYF
TRBV6-2/TRBV6-3	-	-	TRBJ2-3	TGTGCCAGCAGCCCAGGGGCGGGAGTGAGGTCAGATACGCAGTATTTT	CASSPGAGVRSDTQYF
TRBV7-3	TRBD2	once	TRBJ2-5	TGTGCCAGCAGCCAAATAGGACTAGCGGGGGGGCGGCAAGAGACCCAGTACTTC	CASSQIGLAGGRQETQYF
TRBV5-1	TRBD1	-	TRBJ1-5	TGCGCCAGCAGCTTGGTTCGGGACAGGGGGCTCGGGCCCCAGCATTTT	CASSLVRDRGLGPQHF
TRBV24-1	TRBD1	-	TRBJ1-4	TGTGCCACCAGTGAGAGTTCCGGGACAGGGGTTCCAAAACTGTTTTTT	CATSESSGTGVPKLFF
TRBV24-1	TRBD2	-	TRBJ2-1	TGTGCCACCAGTGATTCACGGACTAGCGGGGGATACAATGAGCAGTTCTTC	CATSDSRTSGGYNEQFF
TRBV4-2	-	-	TRBJ1-6	TGTGCCAGCAGCCAAGATAGCCCATTTCGACAGCATAATTCACCCCTCCACTTT	CASSQDSPFRQHNSPLHF
TRBV18	TRBD2	-	TRBJ2-1	TGTGCCAGCTCAATCCTAGCGGGAGATGATGAGGAGCAGTTCTTC	CASSILAGDDEEQFF
TRBV9	TRBD1	few	TRBJ2-7	TGTGCCAGCAGCCCACGGACAGGGAGTTTGATCTACGAGCAGTACTTC	CASSPRTGSLIYEQYF
TRBV9	-	once	TRBJ2-1	TGTGCCAGCAGCGTAGGAATGGGGACTGGGGGGAATGAGCAGTTCTTC	CASSVGMGTGGNEQFF
TRBV7-8	-	-	TRBJ1-5	TGTGCCAGCAGCCCGCCCTCGGGGGTTGGCAATCAGCCCCAGCATTTT	CASSPPSGVGNQPQHF
TRBV25-1	-	-	TRBJ1-1	TGTGCCAGCAGTGATCCTGAGAGGGAGGGGGCTTTCTTT	CASSDPEREGAFF
TRBV5-1	-	few	TRBJ2-1	TGCGCCAGCAGCACCATTCCAGGGGTTGAGCAGTTCTTC	CASSTIPGVEQFF
TRBV7-9	-	-	TRBJ2-5	TGTGCCAGCAGCGAAGCGGGTGGTCAAGAGACCCAGTACTTC	CASSEAGGQETQYF
TRBV19	TRBD2	-	TRBJ2-5	TGTGCCAGTAGTACTCACGGGACTAGCGGGGGGTACGTCGAGACCCAGTACTTC	CASSTHGTSGGYVETQYF
TRBV5-1	-	-	TRBJ1-2	TGTGCCAGCAGCATACAGGGTAGTTTCGTCTATGGCTACACCTTC	CASSIQGSFVYGYTF
TRBV3-1/TRBV3-2	TRBD2	once	TRBJ2-3	TGTGCCAGCAGCCCCCGAGGGGGGCTAGCGGGAGGAATTGTGGCGGCTACTCCCACAGATACGCAGTATTTT	CASSPRGGLAGGIVAATPTDTQYF
TRBV6-5	-	few	TRBJ2-3	TGTGCCAGCCTCCTGAGTCCCACTAGCACAGATACGCAGTATTTT	CASLLSPTSTDTQYF
TRBV7-8	TRBD2	once	TRBJ2-1	TGTGCCAGCAGCTTAGTTACTAGCGGCAATGAGCAGTTCTTC	CASSLVTSGNEQFF
TRBV13	-	-	TRBJ1-1	TGTGCCAGCAGCTTAGTGGGGCAGGGTTTCACTGAAGCTTTCTTT	CASSLVGQGFTEAFF
TRBV28	-	-	TRBJ1-2	TGTGCCAGCAGTTCCTCCTATGGCTACACCTTC	CASSSSYGYTF
TRBV12-3/TRBV12-4	-	-	TRBJ1-3	TGTGCCAGCAGTCCCTTCGGAAACACCATATATTTT	CASSPFGNTIYF
TRBV27	TRBD2	-	TRBJ2-1	TGTGCCAGCAGTTTATCTCCAGCGGGAGGGATTGAGCAGTTCTTC	CASSLSPAGGIEQFF
TRBV7-9	-	-	TRBJ1-4	TGTGCCAGCAGCACCCGACAGATTAATGAAAAACTGTTTTTT	CASSTRQINEKLFF
TRBV7-8	-	-	TRBJ2-2	TGTGCCAGCAGCTCCGCCGGTAGCACCGGGGAGCTGTTTTTT	CASSSAGSTGELFF
TRBV5-1	-	-	TRBJ2-5	TGCGCCAGCAGCTCGCTCGTCACTGAACAAGAGACCCAGTACTTC	CASSSLVTEQETQYF
TRBV5-1	TRBD1	-	TRBJ1-5	TGCGCCAGCAGCCTTACAGGGGGCGCGAATCAGCCCCAGCATTTT	CASSLTGGANQPQHF
TRBV3-1/TRBV3-2	-	-	TRBJ2-5	TGTGCCAGCAGCCGACCTAGACAGAATCAAGAGACCCAGTACTTC	CASSRPRQNQETQYF